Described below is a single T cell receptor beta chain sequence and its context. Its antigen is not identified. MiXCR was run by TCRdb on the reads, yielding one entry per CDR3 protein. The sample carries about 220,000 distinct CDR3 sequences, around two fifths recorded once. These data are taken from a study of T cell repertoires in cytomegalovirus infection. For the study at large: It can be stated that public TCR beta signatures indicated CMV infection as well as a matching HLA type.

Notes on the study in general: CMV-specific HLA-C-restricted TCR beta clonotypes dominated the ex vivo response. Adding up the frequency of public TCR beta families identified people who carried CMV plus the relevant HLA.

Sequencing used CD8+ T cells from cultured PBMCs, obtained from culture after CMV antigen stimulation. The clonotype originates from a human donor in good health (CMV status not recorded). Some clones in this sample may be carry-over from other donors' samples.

Written as DNA, the CDR3 is TGTGCCAGCCAGGACAGGGGGCGAACCGGGGAGCTGTTTTTT. Residues: CASQDRGRTGELFF. The chain employs TRBV11-3 and TRBJ2-2; 11 bases are shared with TRBD1. This CDR3 is built from 14 residues. The ends lost 8 bases at V and 5 bases at J; junction bases unmatched: 4. In germline, CDR1 is SGHNT, CDR2 YENEEA. The variable domain in full, with the rest retrieved from reference TRBV11-3 and TRBJ2-2, is EAGVVQSPRYKIIEKKQPVAFWCNPISGHNTLYWYLQNLGQGPELLIRYENEEAVDDSQLPKDRFSAERLKGVDSTLKIQPAELGDSAVYLCASQDRGRTGELFFGEGSRLTVL.